The 26 T cell receptor beta chains listed next were all sequenced from one sample in a study of technical replicates of blood from a handful of donors. Profiled with immunoSEQ multiplex PCR; TCRdb holds only in-frame clones, not every one. The top ten hold 0.25% to 0.3% of the sample, which has roughly 93,000 clones, 95% seen once. Sequencing was done on a sample of T cells isolated from PBMCs. The receptor source for this set is a human donor in good health.

This sequence joins TRBV7-2 and TRBJ2-5; D may be TRBD1 (5 bases). The CDR3 is made up of 15 amino acids. CDR1 and CDR2 (germline): SGHTA, FQGNSA. Trimming stripped 5 bases from V and 6 bases from J, with 19 bases between. CDR3 region: CASSRSGGAVKTQYF. CDR3 coding DNA: TGTGCCAGCAGCCGTTCGGGTGGGGCGGTAAAGACCCAGTACTTC.

This sequence joins TRBV28 and TRBJ1-5; TRBD1 matches at 7 bases. Germline CDR1 and CDR2: MDHEN and SYDVKM. The CDR3 spans 14 residues. V was pared by 6 bases and J by 0 bases, with 2 bases of the junction left unmatched. CDR3 loop: CASRNRGSNQPQHF. CDR3 in DNA: TGTGCCAGCAGAAACAGGGGTAGCAATCAGCCCCAGCATTTT. Variable domain in full (rest from reference TRBV28 and TRBJ1-5): DVKVTQSSRYLVKRTGEKVFLECVQDMDHENMFWYRQDPGLGLRLIYFSYDVKMKEKGDIPEGYSVSREKKERFSLILESASTNQTSMYLCASRNRGSNQPQHFGDGTRLSIL.

The gene calls are TRBV11-3 and TRBJ2-1, with D uncertain. The CDR3 contains 16 residues. Germline V gene lookup returns CDR1 SGHNT and CDR2 YENEEA. Trimming removed 1 base at V and 2 bases at J, with 12 bases between. The CDR3 region has the DNA TGTGCCAGCAGCTTAGGAGAGATTCCCCCCTACAATGAGCAGTTCTTC. This gives the protein CASSLGEIPPYNEQFF. Combining the CDR3 with reference TRBV11-3 and TRBJ2-1 gives the whole variable domain EAGVVQSPRYKIIEKKQPVAFWCNPISGHNTLYWYLQNLGQGPELLIRYENEEAVDDSQLPKDRFSAERLKGVDSTLKIQPAELGDSAVYLCASSLGEIPPYNEQFFGPGTRLTVL.

The rearrangement links TRBV2 to TRBJ2-2; TRBD1 is a possible D gene (6 bases). Germline CDR1 reads SNHLY; CDR2 reads FYNNEI. V dropped 0 bases and J dropped 4 bases, with 18 bases sitting between them. CDR3 length: 18 residues. The CDR3 nucleotides read TGTGCCAGCAGTGAAGCCGGACAGCGCTACACCCGCACCGGGGAGCTGTTTTTT. This sequence encodes CASSEAGQRYTRTGELFF.

J is TRBJ2-7 and V is TRBV9, with D tentatively TRBD2 (5 bases). The CDR3 has 12 residues. Germline values: CDR1 SGDLS, CDR2 YYNGEE. V lost 4 bases, J lost 4 bases, and 9 bases lay in between. This chain's CDR3 is CASSPREYEQYF. CDR3 sequence (DNA): TGTGCCAGCAGCCCTAGGGAGTACGAGCAGTACTTC.

The rearrangement links TRBV5-1 to TRBJ2-7; possibly TRBD1 for D (6 bases). This CDR3 region has 17 residues. V was clipped by 0 bases and J by 2 bases, with 18 bases between them. Germline CDR1 is SGHRS and CDR2 is YFSETQ. CDR3 DNA sequence: TGCGCCAGCAGCTTGGTTCTGGTCCAGGGGCCGACCTACGAGCAGTACTTC. As protein: CASSLVLVQGPTYEQYF.

This sequence joins TRBV28 and TRBJ2-1, with TRBD2 matching over 7 bases. The CDR3 loop spans 17 amino acids. The J segment lost 6 bases and the V segment lost 4 bases, leaving 15 bases of the junction unmatched. The V gene's germline CDR1 is MDHEN and CDR2 SYDVKM. CDR3 region: CASSSRHLSGNSNEQFF. CDR3 DNA sequence: TGTGCCAGCAGTTCTCGACATTTGAGCGGGAACTCCAATGAGCAGTTCTTC.

This rearrangement joins TRBV29-1 to TRBJ2-1, with 9 bases that match TRBD2. This CDR3 region has 15 residues. V lost 0 bases and J lost 16; bases outside the gene matches: 16. Germline CDR1 reads SQVTM; CDR2 reads ANQGSEA. The CDR3 nucleotides are TGCAGCGTTGAAGACCCGGTTCGGTCTAGCGGGAAGAAATTCTTC. This sequence encodes CSVEDPVRSSGKKFF.

The V call is TRBV5-1, the J call TRBJ2-7; 9 bases agree with TRBD1. This CDR3 comprises 13 residues. V trimming: 7 bases; J trimming: 6 bases; junction bases outside the gene matches: 8. The germline V gene has CDR1 SGHRS and CDR2 YFSETQ. Here the CDR3 DNA reads TGCGCCAGCGGGGGACAGGGAGCTGGCGAGCAGTACTTC. It codes for CASGGQGAGEQYF.

This rearrangement joins TRBV15 to TRBJ2-6, with a possible D match to TRBD2 (6 bases). The CDR3 extends over 17 amino acids. V gave up 4 bases and J gave up 0 bases, with 13 bases separating them. Germline V gene data show CDR1 as LNHNV and CDR2 as YYDKDF (reference sequence). The CDR3 loop reads CATSTVTGDSGANVLTF. The CDR3 region has the DNA TGTGCCACCAGCACCGTTACGGGGGACTCTGGGGCCAACGTCCTGACTTTC. The whole variable domain, filled in from reference TRBV15 and TRBJ2-6, reads DAMVIQNPRYQVTQFGKPVTLSCSQTLNHNVMYWYQQKSSQAPKLLFHYYDKDFNNEADTPDNFQSRRPNTSFCFLDIRSPGLGDTAMYLCATSTVTGDSGANVLTFGAGSRLTVL.

The CDR3 DNA is TGTGCCAGCAGCCTATCGATAGAGTACGAGCAGTACTTC. Its protein product is CASSLSIEYEQYF. This chain joins TRBV5-6 and TRBJ2-7, with no clear D. The germline gives CDR1 SGHDT, CDR2 YYEEEE. The CDR3 has 13 residues. Trimming cost V 4 bases and J 4 bases, with 12 bases left between them.

The chain carries TRBV2 and TRBJ2-7; 8 bases are shared with TRBD1. Unmatched junction bases numbered 3, after V lost 9 bases and J lost 2 bases. Germline-derived CDR1 and CDR2 are SNHLY and FYNNEI. The CDR3 has 12 amino acids. The CDR3 DNA sequence: TGTGCCAGTTTGACAGGGGCCTACGAGCAGTACTTC. It translates to CASLTGAYEQYF.

The chain links TRBV25-1 to TRBJ1-5, with TRBD1 matching over 9 bases. V gave up 2 bases and J gave up 6 bases; unmatched junction bases: 2. This CDR3 comprises 14 residues. Germline CDR1 and CDR2: MGHDK and SYGVNS. This CDR3 is CASSERTGVQPQHF. CDR3 nucleotides: TGTGCCAGCAGTGAACGGACAGGGGTTCAGCCCCAGCATTTT.

The chain recombines TRBV11-2 with TRBJ2-7, with TRBD1 as a possible D gene (5 bases). V was cut by 5 bases and J by 3 bases, with 11 bases left in between. Germline CDR1 and CDR2: SGHAT and FQNNGV. This CDR3 contains 13 residues. CDR3: CASSPDRFYEQYF. In DNA, the CDR3 is TGTGCCAGCAGCCCCGACAGATTCTACGAGCAGTACTTC.

The genes are TRBV10-3 and TRBJ1-5, with no clear D. The CDR3 loop spans 14 amino acids. V shed 2 bases and J shed 5 bases, with 10 bases lying between them. Germline-derived CDR1 and CDR2 are ENHRY and SYGVKD. This chain's CDR3 is CAISERAGDQPQHF. The CDR3 DNA follows: TGTGCCATCAGTGAGCGGGCGGGTGATCAGCCCCAGCATTTT.

This rearrangement joins TRBV7-6 to TRBJ2-1, with 8 bases lining up with TRBD2. The CDR3 loop spans 17 amino acids. Unmatched junction bases numbered 8, after V lost 0 bases and J lost 4 bases. Germline CDR1 SGHVS, CDR2 FNYEAQ. The CDR3 coding sequence is TGTGCCAGCAGCTTAGCCCAGCGGGCTAGCGGGTACAATGAGCAGTTCTTC. It specifies CASSLAQRASGYNEQFF.

This clone was detected only once. V is TRBV10-3 and J is TRBJ2-1; weak D call: TRBD2 (6 bases). Trimming removed 3 bases from V and 0 bases from J, with 15 bases in between. Germline-derived CDR1 and CDR2 are ENHRY and SYGVKD. The CDR3 sequence is 17 residues long. The CDR3 loop is CAISDQKRARSYNEQFF. As DNA, the CDR3 is TGTGCCATCAGTGACCAAAAGCGGGCCCGCTCCTACAATGAGCAGTTCTTC.

The CDR3 sequence is CSVDSSGRGFNYGYTF. The CDR3 DNA reads TGCAGCGTTGATTCCTCCGGCAGGGGTTTTAACTATGGCTACACCTTC. The chain uses TRBV29-1 and TRBJ1-2; weak D call: TRBD1 (6 bases). CDR1 SQVTM and CDR2 ANQGSEA come from the germline V gene. The CDR3 is 16 residues long. With 3 bases removed from V and 1 base from J, the gap between germline ends came to 18 bases.

The chain employs TRBV4-1 and TRBJ2-7, with 9 nucleotides matching TRBD2. The CDR3 has 15 residues. Germline-derived CDR1 and CDR2 are MGHRA and YSYEKL. V trimming: 1 base; J trimming: 3 bases; junction bases outside the gene matches: 4. The CDR3 sequence: CASSQVQREDYEQYF. CDR3 nucleotides: TGCGCCAGCAGCCAAGTGCAGCGGGAGGACTACGAGCAGTACTTC.

The chain combines TRBV29-1 with TRBJ1-2; D is undetermined. The CDR3 runs to 13 residues. Germline V CDR1 and CDR2: SQVTM, ANQGSEA. V lost 1 base, J lost 4 bases, and 10 bases lay in between. The CDR3 DNA reads as TGCAGCGTTGAAGCAGAAACAACCTATGGCTACACCTTC. The encoded protein is CSVEAETTYGYTF.

The chain employs TRBV28 and TRBJ1-1; TRBD1 is a possible D gene (5 bases). The V end lost 7 bases, the J end lost 5 bases, and 17 bases lay between the germline ends. The germline CDR1 and CDR2 sequences are MDHEN and SYDVKM. CDR3 size: 14 residues. CDR3 bases: TGTGCCAGCACCCCGGCGGGGGGAGAAACTGAAGCTTTCTTT. Amino acid sequence: CASTPAGGETEAFF.

This rearrangement joins TRBV28 to TRBJ2-2; 8 nucleotides agree with TRBD1. Trimming removed 6 bases from V and 6 bases from J; junction bases left unmatched: 9. The CDR3 has 15 residues. Germline V gene data show CDR1 as MDHEN and CDR2 as SYDVKM. Written as DNA, the CDR3 is TGTGCCAGCAGCCAGGGGGCGCATAGATCCGGGGAGCTGTTTTTT. As protein: CASSQGAHRSGELFF.

The chain employs TRBV5-6 and TRBJ1-5; perhaps TRBD1 as D (5 bases). The germline gives CDR1 SGHDT, CDR2 YYEEEE. Between the trimmed V and J ends, which lost 1 base and 1 base, there was a span of 9 bases. This CDR3 spans 15 amino acids. The DNA of the CDR3 is TGTGCCAGCAGCTTGTCTCCAGGGAGCAATCAGCCCCAGCATTTT. As protein: CASSLSPGSNQPQHF.

The chain is built from TRBV29-1 and TRBJ2-3; 7 nucleotides agree with TRBD1. V lost 5 bases to trimming and J lost 3 bases; unmatched junction nucleotides: 11. This CDR3 spans 15 amino acids. Germline-derived CDR1 and CDR2 are SQVTM and ANQGSEA. The CDR3 is CSVLSTGVETDTQYF. CDR3 nucleotide sequence: TGCAGCGTTCTCAGCACAGGGGTGGAGACAGATACGCAGTATTTT.

The V and J genes are TRBV5-6 and TRBJ1-2; 7 bases fit TRBD1. The germline CDR1 and CDR2 sequences are SGHDT and YYEEEE. This CDR3 region has 13 residues. After removal of 1 base from V and 5 bases from J, the junction contained 2 bases not matched to a gene. DNA of the CDR3: TGTGCCAGCAGCTTGCAGGGGGGTTATGGCTACACCTTC. Its protein is CASSLQGGYGYTF.

V and J are TRBV27 and TRBJ2-7, with 8 positions matching TRBD2. V lost 6 bases to trimming and J lost 2 bases; unmatched junction nucleotides: 3. This CDR3 has 13 residues. Per the germline V gene, CDR1 is MNHEY and CDR2 is SMNVEV (reference sequence). CDR3 DNA sequence: TGTGCCAGCAGCCCGGGACTAGCCTACGAGCAGTACTTC. This gives the protein CASSPGLAYEQYF.